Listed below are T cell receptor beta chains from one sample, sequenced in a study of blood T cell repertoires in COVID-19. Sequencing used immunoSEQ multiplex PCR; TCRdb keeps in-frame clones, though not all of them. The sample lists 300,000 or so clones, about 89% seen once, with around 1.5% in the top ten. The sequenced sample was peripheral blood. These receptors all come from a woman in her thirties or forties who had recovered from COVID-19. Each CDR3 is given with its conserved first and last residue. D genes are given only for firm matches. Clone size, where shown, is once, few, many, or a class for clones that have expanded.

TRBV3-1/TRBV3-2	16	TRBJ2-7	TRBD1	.	CASSHAGQGFSYEQYF	TGTGCCAGCAGTCACGCGGGACAGGGTTTCTCCTACGAGCAGTACTTC
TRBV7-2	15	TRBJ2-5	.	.	CASSLRRGAGETQYF	TGTGCCAGCAGCTTACGACGGGGGGCGGGAGAGACCCAGTACTTC
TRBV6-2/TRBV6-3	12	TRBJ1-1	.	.	CASSHGSSEAFF	TGTGCCAGCAGTCACGGGAGCTCTGAAGCTTTCTTT
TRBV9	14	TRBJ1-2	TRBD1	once	CASSRTGDLVGYTF	TGTGCCAGCAGCCGAACAGGGGACCTGGTCGGCTACACCTTC
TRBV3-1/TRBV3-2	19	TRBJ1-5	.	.	CASSPNPWGFLAGNQPQHF	TGTGCCAGCAGCCCCAACCCGTGGGGATTCTTAGCGGGCAATCAGCCCCAGCATTTT
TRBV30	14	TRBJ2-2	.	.	CAWSLRLETGELFF	TGTGCCTGGAGTCTCCGCCTAGAAACCGGGGAGCTGTTTTTT
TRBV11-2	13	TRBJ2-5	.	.	CASSPSVQETQYF	TGTGCCAGCAGCCCGTCGGTTCAAGAGACCCAGTACTTC
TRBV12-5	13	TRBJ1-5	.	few	CASGADSNQPQHF	TGTGCTAGTGGGGCGGATAGCAATCAGCCCCAGCATTTT
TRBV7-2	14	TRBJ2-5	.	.	CASRRGANQETQYF	TGTGCCAGCAGACGGGGGGCGAACCAAGAGACCCAGTACTTC
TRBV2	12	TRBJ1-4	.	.	CASSDDSEKLFF	TGTGCCAGCAGTGACGACAGTGAAAAACTGTTTTTT
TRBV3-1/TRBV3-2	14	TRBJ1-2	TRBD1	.	CASSWTGYRGGYTF	TGTGCCAGCAGCTGGACAGGGTACAGAGGTGGCTACACCTTC
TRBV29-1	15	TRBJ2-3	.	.	CSVEGRSQRADTQYF	TGCAGCGTTGAAGGTCGTAGTCAGAGGGCAGATACGCAGTATTTT
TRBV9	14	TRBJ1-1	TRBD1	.	CASSWEGGDTEAFF	TGTGCCAGCAGCTGGGAAGGGGGCGACACTGAAGCTTTCTTT
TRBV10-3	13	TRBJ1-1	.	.	CAIRDTVNTEAFF	TGTGCCATCAGGGACACTGTGAACACTGAAGCTTTCTTT
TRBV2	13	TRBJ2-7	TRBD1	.	CASSRDRGSEQYF	TGTGCCAGCAGCCGGGACAGGGGAAGCGAGCAGTACTTC
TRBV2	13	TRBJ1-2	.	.	CASSEWAENGYTF	TGTGCCAGCAGTGAATGGGCAGAAAATGGCTACACCTTC
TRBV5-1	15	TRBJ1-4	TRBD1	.	CASSPGDRSNEKLFF	TGCGCCAGCAGCCCGGGGGACAGGTCTAATGAAAAACTGTTTTTT
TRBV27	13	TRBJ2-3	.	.	CASGRGGADTQYF	TGTGCCAGCGGCCGCGGGGGCGCAGATACGCAGTATTTT
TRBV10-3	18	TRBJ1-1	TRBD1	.	CAIREGTGTGGRNTEAFF	TGTGCCATCAGGGAAGGGACCGGGACAGGGGGCCGGAACACTGAAGCTTTCTTT
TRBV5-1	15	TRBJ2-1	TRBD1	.	CASSLGGTGYNEQFF	TGCGCCAGCAGCTTGGGTGGGACAGGGTACAATGAGCAGTTCTTC
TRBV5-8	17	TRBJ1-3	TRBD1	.	CASNPGTAWHSGNTIYF	TGTGCCAGCAACCCAGGGACAGCCTGGCACTCTGGAAACACCATATATTTT
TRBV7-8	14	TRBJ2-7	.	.	CASSLGGEADEQYF	TGTGCCAGCAGCTTAGGTGGAGAAGCGGACGAGCAGTACTTC
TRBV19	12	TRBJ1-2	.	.	CASNGRNYGYTF	TGTGCCAGTAATGGCAGGAACTATGGCTACACCTTC
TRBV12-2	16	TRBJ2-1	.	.	CASRSRPGQTYNEQFF	TGTGCAAGTCGCTCCAGACCGGGACAGACCTACAATGAGCAGTTCTTC
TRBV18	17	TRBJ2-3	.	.	CASSLVRASRATDTQYF	TGTGCCAGCTCATTAGTGAGGGCCTCGAGGGCCACAGATACGCAGTATTTT
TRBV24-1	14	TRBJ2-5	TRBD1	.	CATSASGQQETQYF	TGTGCCACCAGTGCCTCGGGACAGCAAGAGACCCAGTACTTC
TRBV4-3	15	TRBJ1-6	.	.	CASSHTTENNSPLHF	TGCGCCAGCAGCCACACTACTGAAAATAATTCACCCCTCCACTTT
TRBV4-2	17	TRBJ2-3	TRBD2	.	CASSQEKLAGGGDTQYF	TGTGCCAGCAGCCAAGAGAAGCTAGCGGGGGGGGGAGATACGCAGTATTTT
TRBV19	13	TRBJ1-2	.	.	CASRGSGSYGYTF	TGTGCCAGTAGGGGATCGGGGTCCTATGGCTACACCTTC
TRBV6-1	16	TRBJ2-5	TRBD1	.	CASSVRDRGLQETQYF	TGTGCCAGCAGTGTCCGGGACAGGGGCCTCCAAGAGACCCAGTACTTC
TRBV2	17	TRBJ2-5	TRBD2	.	CASSPPGLAASQETQYF	TGTGCCAGCAGTCCCCCGGGACTAGCGGCATCCCAAGAGACCCAGTACTTC
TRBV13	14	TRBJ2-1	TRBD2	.	CASSLAASGDEQFF	TGTGCCAGCAGCTTAGCTGCTAGCGGGGATGAGCAGTTCTTC
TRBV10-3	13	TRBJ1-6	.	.	CAISRTYNSPLHF	TGTGCCATCAGCAGGACATATAATTCACCCCTCCACTTT
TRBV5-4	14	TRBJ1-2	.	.	CASSLAEVDYGYTF	TGTGCCAGCAGCTTGGCCGAGGTGGATTATGGCTACACCTTC
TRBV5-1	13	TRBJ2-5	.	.	CASTQGLRETQYF	TGCGCCAGCACCCAGGGGCTGAGGGAGACCCAGTACTTC
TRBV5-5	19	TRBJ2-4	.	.	CASSLGRAASTVAKNIQYF	TGTGCCAGCAGCTTGGGGAGGGCCGCCTCAACTGTAGCCAAAAACATTCAGTACTTC
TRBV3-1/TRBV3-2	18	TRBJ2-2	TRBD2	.	CASSQEPGTSGNTGELFF	TGTGCCAGCAGCCAAGAGCCAGGGACTAGCGGGAACACCGGGGAGCTGTTTTTT
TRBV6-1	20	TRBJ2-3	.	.	CASSEARTVAGVPVTDTQYF	.
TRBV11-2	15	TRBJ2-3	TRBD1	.	CASSRQGESTDTQYF	TGTGCCAGCAGCCGACAGGGAGAAAGCACAGATACGCAGTATTTT
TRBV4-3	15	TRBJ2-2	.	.	CASSQEAGSAGELFF	TGCGCCAGCAGCCAAGAGGCAGGGTCGGCCGGGGAGCTGTTTTTT
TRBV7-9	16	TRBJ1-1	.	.	CASSPMGQGGGAEAFF	TGTGCCAGCAGCCCAATGGGGCAAGGGGGGGGAGCTGAAGCTTTCTTT
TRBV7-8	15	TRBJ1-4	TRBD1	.	CASSLGQGVGEKLFF	TGTGCCAGCAGCTTAGGGCAGGGGGTAGGGGAAAAACTGTTTTTT
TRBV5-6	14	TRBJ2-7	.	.	CASSFGQTTYEQYF	TGTGCCAGCAGCTTCGGACAGACCACCTACGAGCAGTACTTC
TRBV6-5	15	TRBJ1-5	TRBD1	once	CASSYGRGPNQPQHF	TGTGCCAGCAGTTACGGCAGGGGGCCCAATCAGCCCCAGCATTTT
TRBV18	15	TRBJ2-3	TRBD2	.	CASSQAGGPADTQYF	TGTGCCAGCTCACAAGCGGGGGGGCCGGCAGATACGCAGTATTTT
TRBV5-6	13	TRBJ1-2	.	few	CASSLVQGYGYTF	TGTGCCAGCAGCTTGGTTCAGGGATATGGCTACACCTTC